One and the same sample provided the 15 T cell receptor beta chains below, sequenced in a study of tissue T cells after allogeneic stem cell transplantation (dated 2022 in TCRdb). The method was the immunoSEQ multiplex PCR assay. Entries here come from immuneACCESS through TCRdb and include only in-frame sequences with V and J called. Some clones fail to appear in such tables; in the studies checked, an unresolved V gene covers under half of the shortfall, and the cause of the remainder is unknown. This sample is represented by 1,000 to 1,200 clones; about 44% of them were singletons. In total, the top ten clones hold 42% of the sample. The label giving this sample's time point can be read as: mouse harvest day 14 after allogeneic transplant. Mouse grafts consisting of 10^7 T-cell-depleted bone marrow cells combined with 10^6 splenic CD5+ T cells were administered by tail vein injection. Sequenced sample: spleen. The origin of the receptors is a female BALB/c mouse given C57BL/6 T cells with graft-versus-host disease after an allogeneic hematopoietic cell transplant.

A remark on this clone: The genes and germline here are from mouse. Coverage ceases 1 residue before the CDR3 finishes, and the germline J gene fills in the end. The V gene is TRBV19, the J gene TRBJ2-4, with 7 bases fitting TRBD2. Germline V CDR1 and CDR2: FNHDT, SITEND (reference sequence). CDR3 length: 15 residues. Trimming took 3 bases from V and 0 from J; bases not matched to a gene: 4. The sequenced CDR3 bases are TGTGCCAGCAGTAGACTGGGCACTAGTCAAAACACCTTGTAC. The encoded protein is CASSRLGTSQNTLY. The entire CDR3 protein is CASSRLGTSQNTLYF.

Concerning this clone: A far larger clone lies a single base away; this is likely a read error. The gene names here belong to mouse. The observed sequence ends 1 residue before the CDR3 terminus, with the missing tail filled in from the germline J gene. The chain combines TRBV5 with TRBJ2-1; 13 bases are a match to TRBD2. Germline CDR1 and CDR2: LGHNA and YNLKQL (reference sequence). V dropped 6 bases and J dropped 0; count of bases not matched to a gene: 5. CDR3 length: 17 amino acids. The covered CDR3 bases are TGTGCCAGCAGGCATGGGACTGGGGGGGTTAACTATGCTGAGCAGTTC. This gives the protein CASRHGTGGVNYAEQF. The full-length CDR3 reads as CASRHGTGGVNYAEQFF.

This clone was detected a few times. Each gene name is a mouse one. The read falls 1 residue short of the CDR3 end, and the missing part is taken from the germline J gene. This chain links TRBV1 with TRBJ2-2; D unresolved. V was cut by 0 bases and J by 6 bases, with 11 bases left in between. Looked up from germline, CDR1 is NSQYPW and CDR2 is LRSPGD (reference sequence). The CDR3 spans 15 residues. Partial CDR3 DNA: TGCACCTGCAGTGCAGATCAGAGGGTAGCCGGGCAGCTCTAC. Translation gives CTCSADQRVAGQLY. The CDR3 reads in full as CTCSADQRVAGQLYF.

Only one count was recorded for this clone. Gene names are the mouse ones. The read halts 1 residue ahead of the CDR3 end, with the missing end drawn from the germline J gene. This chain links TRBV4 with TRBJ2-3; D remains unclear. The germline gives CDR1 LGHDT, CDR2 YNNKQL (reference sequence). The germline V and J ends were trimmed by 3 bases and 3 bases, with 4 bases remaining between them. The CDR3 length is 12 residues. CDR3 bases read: TGTGCCAGCAGCTACAGAGCAGAAACGCTGTAT. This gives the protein CASSYRAETLY. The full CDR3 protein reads CASSYRAETLYF.

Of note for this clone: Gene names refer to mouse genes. This chain's CDR3 is CASSLNGEDTQYF. The covered CDR3 bases are TGTGCCAGCAGTCTGAACGGAGAAGACACCCAGTAC. J is TRBJ2-5 and V is TRBV26, with D unresolved. From the germline J gene comes the end of the CDR3, since the read stops 1 residue before it. The V end was cut by 2 bases, the J end by 4 bases, with 7 bases between. This CDR3 is 13 amino acids long. The germline V gene encodes CDR1 KGHPV and CDR2 FQNQEV (reference sequence). Variable domain in full (rest from reference TRBV26 and TRBJ2-5): NSKVIQTPRYLVKGQGQKAKMRCIPEKGHPVVFWYQQNKNNEFKFLINFQNQEVLQQIDMTEKRFSAECPSNSPCSLEIQSSEAGDSALYLCASSLNGEDTQYFGPGTRLLVL.

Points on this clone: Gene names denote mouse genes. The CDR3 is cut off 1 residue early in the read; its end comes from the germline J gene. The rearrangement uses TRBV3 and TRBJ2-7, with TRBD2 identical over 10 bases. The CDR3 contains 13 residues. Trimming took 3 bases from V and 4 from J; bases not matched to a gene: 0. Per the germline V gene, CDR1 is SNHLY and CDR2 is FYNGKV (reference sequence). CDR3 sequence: CASSLDWGYEQYF. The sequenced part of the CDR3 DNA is TGTGCCAGCAGCTTGGACTGGGGGTATGAACAGTAC.

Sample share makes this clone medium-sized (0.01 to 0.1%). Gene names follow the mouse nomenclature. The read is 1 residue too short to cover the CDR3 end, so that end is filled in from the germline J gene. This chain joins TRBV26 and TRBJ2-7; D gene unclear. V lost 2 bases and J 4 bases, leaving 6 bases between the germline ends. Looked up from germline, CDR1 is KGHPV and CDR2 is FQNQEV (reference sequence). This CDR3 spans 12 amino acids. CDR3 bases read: TGTGCCAGCAGTCTGGACTTTTATGAACAGTAC. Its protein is CASSLDFYEQY. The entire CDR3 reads CASSLDFYEQYF.

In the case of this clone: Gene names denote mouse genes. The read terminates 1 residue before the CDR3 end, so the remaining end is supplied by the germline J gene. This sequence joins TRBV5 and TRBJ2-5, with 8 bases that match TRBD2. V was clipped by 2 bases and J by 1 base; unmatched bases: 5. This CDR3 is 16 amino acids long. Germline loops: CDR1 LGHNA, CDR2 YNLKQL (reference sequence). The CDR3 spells CASSQRIWGDQDTQYF. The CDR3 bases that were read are TGTGCCAGCAGCCAAAGGATCTGGGGGGACCAAGACACCCAGTAC.

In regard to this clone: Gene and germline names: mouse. The CDR3 reads CASSPGQGRTEQFF. CDR3 DNA, as far as it was read: TGTGCCAGCTCTCCGGGACAGGGGAGGACTGAGCAGTTC. V gene TRBV12-2 combines with J gene TRBJ2-1; 10 bases fit TRBD1. The read stops 1 residue short of the end of the CDR3; the missing end is completed from the germline J gene. This CDR3 region has 14 residues. The J segment lost 8 bases and the V segment lost 2 bases, leaving 5 bases of the junction unmatched. CDR1 and CDR2 from the germline V gene are SGHLS and HYDKME. The variable domain in full, completed from reference TRBV12-2 and TRBJ2-1, reads NSGVVQSPRYIIKGKGERSILKCIPISGHLSVAWYQQTQGQELKFFIQHYDKMERDKGNLPSRFSVQQFDDYHSEMNMSALELEDSAVYFCASSPGQGRTEQFFGPGTRLTVL.

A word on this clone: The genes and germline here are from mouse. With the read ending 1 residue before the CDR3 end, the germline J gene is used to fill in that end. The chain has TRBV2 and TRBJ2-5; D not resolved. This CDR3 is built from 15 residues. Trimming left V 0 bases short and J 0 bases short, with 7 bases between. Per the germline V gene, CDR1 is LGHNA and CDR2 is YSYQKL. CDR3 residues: CASSQDRGNQDTQYF. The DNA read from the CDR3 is TGTGCCAGCAGCCAAGACCGGGGTAACCAAGACACCCAGTAC.

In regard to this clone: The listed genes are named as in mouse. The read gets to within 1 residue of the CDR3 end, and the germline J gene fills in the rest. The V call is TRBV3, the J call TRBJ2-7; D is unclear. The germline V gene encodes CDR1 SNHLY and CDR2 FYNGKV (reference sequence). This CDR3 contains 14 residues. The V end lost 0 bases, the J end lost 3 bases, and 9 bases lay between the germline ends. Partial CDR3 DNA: TGTGCCAGCAGCTTAGCGGGAGGGCTCTATGAACAGTAC. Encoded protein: CASSLAGGLYEQY. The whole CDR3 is CASSLAGGLYEQYF.

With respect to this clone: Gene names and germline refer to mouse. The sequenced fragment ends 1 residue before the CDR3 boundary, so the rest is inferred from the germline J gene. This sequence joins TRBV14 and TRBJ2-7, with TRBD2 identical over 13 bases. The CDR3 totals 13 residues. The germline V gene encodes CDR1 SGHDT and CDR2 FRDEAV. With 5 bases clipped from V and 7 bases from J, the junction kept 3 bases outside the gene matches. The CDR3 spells CASSRGLGGEQYF. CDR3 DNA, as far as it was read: TGTGCCAGCAGCCGGGGACTGGGGGGGGAACAGTAC.

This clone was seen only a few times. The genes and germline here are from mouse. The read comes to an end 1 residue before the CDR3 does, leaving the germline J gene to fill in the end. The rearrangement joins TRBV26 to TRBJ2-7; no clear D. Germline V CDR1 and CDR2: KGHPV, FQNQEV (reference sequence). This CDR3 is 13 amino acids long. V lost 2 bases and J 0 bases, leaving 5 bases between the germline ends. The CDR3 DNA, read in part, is TGTGCCAGCAGTCTGGACAACTCCTATGAACAGTAC. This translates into CASSLDNSYEQY. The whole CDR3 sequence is CASSLDNSYEQYF.

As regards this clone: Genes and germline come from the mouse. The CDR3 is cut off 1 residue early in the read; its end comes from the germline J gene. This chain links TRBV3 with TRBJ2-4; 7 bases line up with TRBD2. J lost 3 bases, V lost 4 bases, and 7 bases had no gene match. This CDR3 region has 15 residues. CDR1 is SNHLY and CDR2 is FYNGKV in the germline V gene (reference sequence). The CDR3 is CASSWALGSQNTLYF. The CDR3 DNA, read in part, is TGTGCCAGCAGCTGGGCACTGGGGTCCCAAAACACCTTGTAC.

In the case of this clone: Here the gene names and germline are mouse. The CDR3 is CAWSGLGVCAETLYF. CDR3 bases read: TGTGCCTGGAGTGGACTGGGGGTTTGTGCAGAAACGCTGTAT. The chain employs TRBV31 and TRBJ2-3; 10 nucleotides line up with TRBD2. The read comes to an end 1 residue before the CDR3 does, leaving the germline J gene to fill in the end. This CDR3 region has 15 residues. CDR1 and CDR2 (germline): GKSSPN, SITVG. The ends lost 2 bases at V and 1 base at J; junction bases unmatched: 3.